These 27 T cell receptor beta chains were sequenced from one sample in a study of blood T cell repertoires in COVID-19. Produced via immunoSEQ multiplex PCR; TCRdb's table is partial and in-frame only. Altogether 350,000 to 400,000 clones are present, roughly 90% being singletons, with the ten largest covering approximately 3%. Input material: peripheral blood. These receptors all come from a woman in her thirties with COVID-19, enrolled during active disease.

The chain employs TRBV2 and TRBJ1-1; 12 bases align to TRBD1. After removal of 7 bases from V and 4 bases from J, the junction contained 10 bases not matched to a gene. This CDR3 has 16 residues. CDR1 and CDR2 from the germline V gene are SNHLY and FYNNEI. CDR3 sequence reads: CASTVPGQGAGTEAFF. The CDR3 nucleotides read TGTGCCAGCACCGTCCCGGGACAGGGGGCAGGCACTGAAGCTTTCTTT.

This sequence joins TRBV2 and TRBJ2-1; 13 nucleotides agree with TRBD2. Germline V CDR1 and CDR2: SNHLY, FYNNEI. This CDR3 is built from 15 residues. Losses at the gene ends were 4 bases for V and 5 bases for J; bases not matched to a gene: 2. CDR3 in amino acids: CASSGGTSGDNEQFF. The DNA of the CDR3 is TGTGCCAGCAGTGGCGGGACTAGCGGGGACAATGAGCAGTTCTTC.

The chain links TRBV19 to TRBJ1-6; tentative D call: TRBD1 (6 bases). V shed 4 bases and J shed 7 bases, with 23 bases lying between them. This CDR3 is 18 amino acids long. Germline V gene lookup returns CDR1 LNHDA and CDR2 SQIVND (reference sequence). The CDR3 reads CASSNRDYSRVGNSPLHF. The CDR3 DNA sequence: TGTGCCAGTAGTAACAGGGATTATTCTCGGGTGGGGAATTCACCCCTCCACTTT.

This chain joins TRBV14 and TRBJ1-2; D remains unclear. Germline CDR1 and CDR2: SGHDN and FVKESK. V gave up 4 bases and J gave up 0 bases, with 9 bases separating them. The CDR3 is 14 residues long. CDR3 coding DNA: TGTGCCAGCAGCCGAGGCACGGCTAACTATGGCTACACCTTC. Its translation is CASSRGTANYGYTF.

CDR3 in amino acids: CASSPSRGPVYNEQFF. The CDR3 nucleotides are TGTGCCAGCAGTCCCTCCCGCGGGCCAGTCTACAATGAGCAGTTCTTC. The rearrangement links TRBV6-2 or TRBV6-3 to TRBJ2-1; TRBD2 might be the D (5 bases). Germline V gene sequence: CDR1 MNHEY, CDR2 SVGEGT. This CDR3 spans 16 amino acids. V lost 5 bases to trimming and J lost 3 bases, with 17 bases between them.

The CDR3 here is CASSLVGLAGQETQYF. CDR3 coding DNA: TGTGCCAGCAGCTTAGTCGGATTAGCGGGCCAAGAGACCCAGTACTTC. The chain combines TRBV7-8 with TRBJ2-5; 7 bases are shared with TRBD2. Trimming cost V 1 base and J 1 base; bases outside gene matches: 6. The germline CDR1 and CDR2 sequences are SGHVS and FQNEAQ. This CDR3 has 16 residues.

The chain combines TRBV11-2 with TRBJ2-2; D might be TRBD2 (5 bases). CDR3 size: 17 residues. Trimming left V 3 bases short and J 5 bases short, with 19 bases between. Germline CDR1 reads SGHAT; CDR2 reads FQNNGV. The CDR3 loop reads CASSFDEPSRRTGELFF. In nucleotides, the CDR3 is TGTGCCAGCAGCTTCGACGAGCCTTCGCGGAGGACCGGGGAGCTGTTTTTT.

The chain employs TRBV7-9 and TRBJ2-7, with 9 positions matching TRBD1. Germline loops: CDR1 SEHNR, CDR2 FQNEAQ (reference sequence). CDR3 length: 15 residues. Losses at the gene ends were 5 bases for V and 3 bases for J; bases not matched to a gene: 8. This chain's CDR3 is CASSPADRGFYEQYV. The CDR3 DNA reads as TGTGCCAGCAGCCCAGCGGACAGGGGATTCTACGAGCAGTACGTC.

The CDR3 protein is CASSLAAYYEQYF. The CDR3 DNA sequence: TGTGCCAGCAGCTTAGCCGCGTACTACGAGCAGTACTTC. This chain uses TRBV7-9 with TRBJ2-7; D is undetermined. The germline V gene has CDR1 SEHNR and CDR2 FQNEAQ (reference sequence). This CDR3 contains 13 residues. Trimming stripped 0 bases from V and 3 bases from J, with 6 bases between.

The chain uses TRBV12-5 and TRBJ1-2; D not resolved. From germline, CDR1 is LGHNT and CDR2 FRNRAP. V gave up 3 bases and J gave up 1 base, with 15 bases separating them. This CDR3 comprises 16 residues. The CDR3 DNA is TGTGCTAGTGGTTTTGCCGAGGGTGCCCTTAACTATGGCTACACCTTC. This gives the protein CASGFAEGALNYGYTF.

This chain connects TRBV11-1 to TRBJ2-1, with 14 bases matching TRBD2. The CDR3 consists of 16 residues. Per the germline V gene, CDR1 is SGHAT and CDR2 is FQDESV (reference sequence). J lost 4 bases, V lost 1 base, and 0 bases had no gene match. The CDR3 spells CASSLGLAGGYNEQFF. Here the CDR3 DNA reads TGTGCCAGCAGCTTAGGACTAGCGGGGGGGTACAATGAGCAGTTCTTC.

In its sample, this clone was seen once. The rearrangement links TRBV6-2 or TRBV6-3 to TRBJ1-5; TRBD1 might be the D (5 bases). The CDR3 loop spans 16 amino acids. Trimming removed 6 bases from V and 1 base from J, with 16 bases in between. Germline CDR1 is MNHEY and CDR2 is SVGEGT. The CDR3 coding sequence is TGTGCCAGCAGCCCATCCTTCCGGGGGAGCAATCAGCCCCAGCATTTT. Its translation is CASSPSFRGSNQPQHF.

This rearrangement joins TRBV28 to TRBJ2-7, with TRBD1 identical over 9 bases. Germline CDR1 reads MDHEN; CDR2 reads SYDVKM. This CDR3 has 17 amino acids. J lost 2 bases, V lost 4 bases, and 12 bases had no gene match. The CDR3 DNA follows: TGTGCCAGCAGTTCCACCCTATCAAACAGGGGGCCCTACGAGCAGTACTTC. Translation gives CASSSTLSNRGPYEQYF.

V gene TRBV6-6 combines with J gene TRBJ1-1; the match to TRBD1 covers 8 bases. This CDR3 is 16 amino acids long. Germline values: CDR1 MNHNY, CDR2 SVGAGI (reference sequence). V trimming: 3 bases; J trimming: 0 bases; junction bases outside the gene matches: 6. The CDR3 bases are TGTGCCAGCAGTTATAGACAGGGGCCTATGAACACTGAAGCTTTCTTT. Encoded protein: CASSYRQGPMNTEAFF.

The V call is TRBV3-1 (or the pseudogene TRBV3-2), the J call TRBJ2-2, with TRBD1 as a possible D gene (6 bases). The V and J ends lost 4 bases and 1 base respectively, with 10 bases between them. The CDR3 has 15 residues. Germline V gene lookup returns CDR1 LGHDT and CDR2 YNNKEL (reference sequence). In nucleotides, the CDR3 is TGTGCCAGCAGCCGGGGGCAGGGGAACACCGGGGAGCTGTTTTTT. It is translated as CASSRGQGNTGELFF.

The chain has TRBV28 and TRBJ1-2; D is undetermined. Germline V gene sequence: CDR1 MDHEN, CDR2 SYDVKM. Trimming cost V 5 bases and J 5 bases, with 12 bases left between them. This CDR3 is 13 amino acids long. The CDR3 region is CASSLLLLYGYTF. CDR3 bases: TGTGCCAGCAGTCTACTTCTTTTATATGGCTACACCTTC.

The V call is TRBV5-1, the J call TRBJ2-5, with D possibly being TRBD2 (6 bases). V lost 3 bases, J lost 4 bases, and 13 bases lay in between. This CDR3 has 14 amino acids. From germline, CDR1 is SGHRS and CDR2 YFSETQ. CDR3 sequence: CASSSEGRRETQYF. The DNA for the CDR3 is TGCGCCAGCAGCTCCGAGGGGAGGCGAGAGACCCAGTACTTC.

The J gene is TRBJ2-3, the V gene TRBV9; TRBD2 might be the D (6 bases). Trimming took 1 base from V and 4 from J, leaving 13 bases between them. The CDR3 sequence is 15 residues long. CDR1 is SGDLS and CDR2 is YYNGEE in the germline V gene. The CDR3 DNA is TGTGCCAGCAGCGTATTCCTGGGACTTCCAGATACGCAGTATTTT. Translation: CASSVFLGLPDTQYF.

The gene calls are TRBV29-1 and TRBJ2-1; D might be TRBD2 (6 bases). V dropped 6 bases and J dropped 2 bases, with 8 bases sitting between them. The CDR3 runs 12 residues. CDR1 and CDR2 (germline): SQVTM, ANQGSEA. CDR3 coding DNA: TGCAGCGTCCGGGGGACCTACAATGAGCAGTTCTTC. Its protein is CSVRGTYNEQFF.

The chain links TRBV7-2 to TRBJ2-4, with 11 bases matching TRBD2. The V gene end was trimmed by 8 bases and the J gene end by 7 bases; junction bases not matched to a gene: 13. CDR1 and CDR2 (germline): SGHTA, FQGNSA. This CDR3 comprises 16 residues. CDR3 bases: TGTGCCAGCTCACTACTAGCGGGAGAACAGAACAACATTCAGTACTTC. Protein product: CASSLLAGEQNNIQYF.

The V and J genes are TRBV5-6 and TRBJ2-5, with 8 bases aligning to TRBD1. V was pared by 4 bases and J by 5 bases, with 13 bases of the junction left unmatched. Germline CDR1 SGHDT, CDR2 YYEEEE. CDR3 length: 16 residues. This CDR3 reads CASSRQGSLMRETQYF. CDR3 in DNA: TGTGCCAGCAGCCGACAGGGGAGTCTAATGAGGGAGACCCAGTACTTC.

The gene calls are TRBV13 and TRBJ2-3; 8 bases fit TRBD2. V gave up 4 bases and J gave up 4 bases; unmatched junction bases: 10. Germline V gene lookup returns CDR1 PRHDT and CDR2 FYEKMQ (reference sequence). The length of the CDR3 is 16 residues. CDR3: CASSWVTGGLADTQYF. The CDR3 nucleotides are TGTGCCAGCAGCTGGGTCACGGGGGGGCTCGCAGATACGCAGTATTTT.

This chain uses TRBV4-3 with TRBJ1-2, with a weak D call TRBD1 (6 bases). The CDR3 runs to 14 residues. Trimming stripped 3 bases from V and 8 bases from J, with 16 bases between. Looked up from germline, CDR1 is LGHNA and CDR2 is YSLEER. The CDR3 reads CASSHYQGLGGYTF. CDR3 DNA: TGCGCCAGCAGCCATTACCAGGGGCTGGGGGGCTACACCTTC.

This clone came up once. The V call is TRBV4-2, the J call TRBJ2-3; D ambiguous. With 6 bases removed from V and 1 base from J, the gap between germline ends came to 11 bases. The CDR3 contains 14 residues. Per the germline V gene, CDR1 is LGHNA and CDR2 is YNFKEQ. This CDR3 reads CASSPRVGTDTQYF. CDR3 sequence (DNA): TGTGCCAGCAGTCCACGAGTGGGCACAGATACGCAGTATTTT.

This clone occurred once. The chain combines TRBV27 with TRBJ2-5, with D possibly being TRBD2 (5 bases). Trimming took off 0 bases at V and 3 bases at J, with 11 bases between the two ends. The CDR3 is 15 amino acids. The V gene's germline CDR1 is MNHEY and CDR2 SMNVEV (reference sequence). The DNA of the CDR3 is TGTGCCAGCAGTTTATCGAGGGAGACGAAAGAGACCCAGTACTTC. Its translation: CASSLSRETKETQYF.

The chain has TRBV6-9 and TRBJ2-5; the D gene is possibly TRBD1 (7 bases). V shed 7 bases and J shed 5 bases, with 17 bases lying between them. This CDR3 spans 14 amino acids. Germline V gene sequence: CDR1 MNHGY, CDR2 SVAAGI. CDR3 sequence: CASTEAGGRETQYF. CDR3 nucleotide sequence: TGTGCCAGCACCGAGGCAGGGGGGAGGGAGACCCAGTACTTC.

This clone was detected only once. The chain has TRBV11-2 and TRBJ2-1; possible D gene TRBD2, 5 bases. The germline gives CDR1 SGHAT, CDR2 FQNNGV. The CDR3 spans 13 residues. Trimming stripped 5 bases from V and 8 bases from J, with 13 bases between. In DNA, the CDR3 is TGTGCCAGCAGCCCCCCGGGGTACGATGAGCAGTTCTTC. It yields the protein CASSPPGYDEQFF.